The 24 T cell receptor beta chains listed next were all sequenced from one sample in a study of beta chain features in type 1 diabetes. Study findings and constraints: Within each of all four CD4+ subsets, Type 1 diabetes patients had TCRB CDR3s that were moderately but significantly shorter.

Investigators reverse transcribed all isolated RNA, so they sequenced expressed TCRB transcripts. The assay was immunoSEQ multiplex PCR, and TCRdb's table has in-frame clones only and misses some. The data contain fewer than 30,000 clones, around 69% of them singletons. Which antigens these TCRs recognize remains unknown. Sequencing was done on a sample of Tregs from blood. These receptors originate from a man aged 18 to 30 with type 1 diabetes.

This clone was picked up one time. The V and J genes are TRBV5-1 and TRBJ1-2, with 7 bases lining up with TRBD1. The CDR3 runs to 13 residues. Looked up from germline, CDR1 is SGHRS and CDR2 is YFSETQ. J was trimmed by 3 bases and V by 3 bases; bases with no gene match: 2. CDR3 loop: CASSSTGDYGYTF. CDR3 bases: TGCGCCAGCAGCTCTACAGGGGACTATGGCTACACCTTC.

This clone was detected only a few times. One end of the junction fails to match germline, which may point to a read error. The chain joins TRBV19 to TRBJ2-1, with a weak D call TRBD2 (5 bases). Per the germline V gene, CDR1 is LNHDA and CDR2 is SQIVND (reference sequence). The CDR3 has 15 amino acids. CDR3 nucleotides: TGTTCCAGTAGATTACTAGGAACCCCGGGGAATGAGCAGTTCTTC. Residues: CSSRLLGTPGNEQFF.

This clone was seen a handful of times. The chain is built from TRBV29-1 and TRBJ2-7, with 12 bases that match TRBD2. The CDR3 totals 13 residues. J gave up 1 base and V 6 bases, and 1 base lay outside the gene matches. Germline CDR1 is SQVTM and CDR2 is ANQGSEA. For the CDR3, the DNA is TGCAGCGTGGGGACTAGCGGGTCCTACGAGCAGTACTTC. It encodes CSVGTSGSYEQYF.

This clone was observed a few times. J is TRBJ1-1 and V is TRBV7-2; D call uncertain. With 3 bases removed from V and 6 bases from J, the gap between germline ends came to 11 bases. Germline V lookup: CDR1 SGHTA, CDR2 FQGNSA. The CDR3 is 13 amino acids. The CDR3 spells CASSFLLGSEAFF. The CDR3 nucleotides read TGTGCCAGCAGCTTCTTACTAGGTTCTGAAGCTTTCTTT.

The chain is built from TRBV4-3 and TRBJ1-4; D not certain. The ends were cut back, 1 base at V and 3 bases at J, with 9 bases in the middle. The V gene's germline CDR1 is LGHNA and CDR2 YSLEER. The CDR3 contains 15 residues. The CDR3: CASSQATRANEKLFF. CDR3 nucleotides: TGCGCCAGCAGCCAAGCAACTCGGGCTAATGAAAAACTGTTTTTT.

This clone has only one observation. The chain combines TRBV10-1 with TRBJ2-1; 10 bases map to TRBD2. V was clipped by 4 bases and J by 6 bases; unmatched bases: 3. Germline V lookup: CDR1 WNHNN, CDR2 SYGVQD (reference sequence). The CDR3 covers 14 residues. CDR3 loop: CASSGAGGLNEQFF. The DNA for the CDR3 is TGCGCCAGCAGTGGAGCGGGGGGGCTCAATGAGCAGTTCTTC.

This chain joins TRBV19 and TRBJ1-1; D ambiguous. Between the trimmed V and J ends, which lost 7 bases and 0 bases, there was a span of 9 bases. Germline V gene sequence: CDR1 LNHDA, CDR2 SQIVND (reference sequence). This CDR3 has 13 residues. As DNA, the CDR3 is TGTGCCAGTACTCGCGAGTTGAACACTGAAGCTTTCTTT. Its protein is CASTRELNTEAFF.

This clone was seen more than once but under ten times. This chain connects TRBV6-5 to TRBJ2-6; D gene uncertain. Germline-derived CDR1 and CDR2 are MNHEY and SVGAGI. This CDR3 comprises 14 residues. Trimming removed 4 bases from V and 4 bases from J, with 8 bases in between. CDR3 protein: CASSSPGGANVLTF. The DNA of the CDR3 is TGTGCCAGCAGTTCCCCCGGGGGGGCCAACGTCCTGACTTTC.

This rearrangement joins TRBV6-1 to TRBJ2-4; D gene uncertain. Trimming cost V 1 base and J 0 bases, with 16 bases left between them. The CDR3 sequence is 18 residues long. CDR1 and CDR2 from the germline V gene are MNHNS and SASEGT. The chain's CDR3 is CASSEGLGRARAKNIQYF. The CDR3 DNA sequence: TGTGCCAGCAGTGAAGGCCTTGGGCGAGCCAGAGCCAAAAACATTCAGTACTTC.

J is TRBJ2-7 and V is TRBV11-1; 8 bases are shared with TRBD2. CDR1 and CDR2 from the germline V gene are SGHAT and FQDESV (reference sequence). This CDR3 has 14 amino acids. Germline trimming cut 5 bases from V and 2 bases from J; bases unmatched to any gene: 5. DNA of the CDR3: TGTGCCAGCAGCCCGACTAGCGTACCCTACGAGCAGTACTTC. This sequence encodes CASSPTSVPYEQYF.

The gene calls are TRBV5-4 and TRBJ1-1; 7 positions agree with TRBD1. From germline, CDR1 is SGHNT and CDR2 YYREEE (reference sequence). There are 16 residues in the CDR3. V lost 5 bases, J lost 2 bases, and 12 bases stayed unmatched. DNA for the CDR3: TGTGCCAGCAGGCCCGGGACAGTCTCACGAAACACTGAAGCTTTCTTT. Its translation is CASRPGTVSRNTEAFF.

The chain recombines TRBV5-1 with TRBJ2-1, with D perhaps matching TRBD1 (7 bases). V lost 0 bases and J lost 7, with 17 bases in between. CDR3 length: 16 amino acids. The germline V gene encodes CDR1 SGHRS and CDR2 YFSETQ. Here the CDR3 DNA reads TGCGCCAGCAGCTTGGTCTGGCAGGGGGGCCGAAATGAGCAGTTCTTC. It translates to CASSLVWQGGRNEQFF.

This clone has just a few counts. The chain joins TRBV4-1 to TRBJ2-2; 10 nucleotides agree with TRBD2. The CDR3 loop spans 15 amino acids. V gave up 4 bases and J gave up 5 bases; unmatched junction bases: 4. CDR1 and CDR2 (germline): MGHRA, YSYEKL. In DNA, the CDR3 is TGCGCCAGCAGCCGAGCGGGGGGGCAAACCGGGGAGCTGTTTTTT. Translated: CASSRAGGQTGELFF.

The chain has TRBV5-1 and TRBJ2-1, with TRBD1 matching 9 bases. Germline V gene lookup returns CDR1 SGHRS and CDR2 YFSETQ. This CDR3 is built from 17 residues. With 6 bases clipped from V and 4 bases from J, the junction kept 14 bases outside the gene matches. CDR3 loop: CASTYLVTGGGYNEQFF. The CDR3 DNA is TGCGCCAGCACCTACCTGGTCACAGGGGGCGGGTACAATGAGCAGTTCTTC.

This clone was observed a handful of times. This chain connects TRBV7-2 to TRBJ2-7, with 7 bases aligning to TRBD1. CDR3 size: 15 residues. Germline V lookup: CDR1 SGHTA, CDR2 FQGNSA. Losses at the gene ends were 2 bases for V and 3 bases for J; bases not matched to a gene: 7. CDR3 protein: CASSLSSAGGYEQYF. The CDR3 DNA reads as TGTGCCAGCAGCTTATCATCCGCAGGGGGCTACGAGCAGTACTTC. Full variable domain (missing parts from reference TRBV7-2 and TRBJ2-7): GAGVSQSPSNKVTEKGKDVELRCDPISGHTALYWYRQSLGQGLEFLIYFQGNSAPDKSGLPSDRFSAERTGGSVSTLTIQRTQQEDSAVYLCASSLSSAGGYEQYFGPGTRLTVT.

The chain employs TRBV7-2 and TRBJ2-2; 7 nucleotides match TRBD2. Trimming cost V 4 bases and J 8 bases; bases outside gene matches: 7. This CDR3 region has 14 residues. The V gene's germline CDR1 is SGHTA and CDR2 FQGNSA. The DNA of the CDR3 is TGTGCCAGCAGCTCCCCGGGGGGATCTGGGGAGCTGTTTTTT. This encodes CASSSPGGSGELFF. Combining the CDR3 with reference TRBV7-2 and TRBJ2-2 gives the whole variable domain GAGVSQSPSNKVTEKGKDVELRCDPISGHTALYWYRQSLGQGLEFLIYFQGNSAPDKSGLPSDRFSAERTGGSVSTLTIQRTQQEDSAVYLCASSSPGGSGELFFGEGSRLTVL.

This clone was counted between two and nine times. This chain connects TRBV7-9 to TRBJ1-1; D not certain. The CDR3 is made up of 12 amino acids. The germline V and J ends were trimmed by 3 bases and 10 bases, with 12 bases remaining between them. Per germline, CDR1 SEHNR and CDR2 FQNEAQ (reference sequence). The CDR3 sequence: CASSFFIGLAFF. The CDR3 DNA reads TGTGCCAGCAGCTTCTTCATTGGGCTAGCTTTCTTT.

The V gene is TRBV7-9, the J gene TRBJ2-7; tentatively, D is TRBD2 (5 bases). Looked up from germline, CDR1 is SEHNR and CDR2 is FQNEAQ (reference sequence). V shed 5 bases and J shed 1 base, with 9 bases lying between them. The CDR3 loop spans 13 amino acids. Written as DNA, the CDR3 is TGTGCCAGCAGCGAGGGCGGATCCTACGAGCAGTACTTC. It translates to CASSEGGSYEQYF.

The chain is built from TRBV12-5 and TRBJ2-5; the D is unclear. Germline lookup yields CDR1 LGHNT and CDR2 FRNRAP. V dropped 0 bases and J dropped 2 bases, with 7 bases sitting between them. This CDR3 spans 14 amino acids. The CDR3 coding sequence is TGTGCTAGTGGTTTGGTACCAGGACAAGAGACCCAGTACTTC. Translation: CASGLVPGQETQYF.

The genes are TRBV29-1 and TRBJ1-4; TRBD1 matches 9 bases. Unmatched junction bases numbered 1, after V lost 4 bases and J lost 4 bases. CDR1 is SQVTM, CDR2 ANQGSEA, per germline. The CDR3 contains 13 residues. The CDR3, as DNA: TGCAGCGTTGGACAGGGGGTTAATGAAAAACTGTTTTTT. The encoded protein is CSVGQGVNEKLFF.

The J gene is TRBJ2-7, the V gene TRBV5-4; TRBD2 agrees at 7 bases. The CDR3 is made up of 16 amino acids. The ends lost 0 bases at V and 0 bases at J; junction bases unmatched: 6. Germline V gene lookup returns CDR1 SGHNT and CDR2 YYREEE (reference sequence). CDR3 nucleotide sequence: TGTGCCAGCAGCTTGGTCCGAGGGACTACCTCCTACGAGCAGTACTTC. Translated: CASSLVRGTTSYEQYF.

V is TRBV6-6 and J is TRBJ1-5, with TRBD1 matching over 8 bases. Trimming cost V 3 bases and J 2 bases; bases outside gene matches: 3. Germline-derived CDR1 and CDR2 are MNHNY and SVGAGI (reference sequence). CDR3 size: 15 residues. CDR3 nucleotides: TGTGCCAGCAGTTATAGGGGACAGGGCAATCAGCCCCAGCATTTT. It translates to CASSYRGQGNQPQHF.

CDR3 in amino acids: CASSRGLAGVGDTQYF. Here the CDR3 DNA reads TGTGCCAGCAGCAGAGGACTAGCGGGGGTAGGAGATACGCAGTATTTT. The chain joins TRBV5-4 to TRBJ2-3; TRBD2 matches at 13 bases. The CDR3 spans 16 residues. The J segment lost 5 bases and the V segment lost 4 bases, leaving 7 bases of the junction unmatched. CDR1 and CDR2 (germline): SGHNT, YYREEE (reference sequence).

This clone was picked up one time. The chain couples TRBV7-2 to TRBJ1-4, with D hard to call. The CDR3 is 15 amino acids. Trimming took off 5 bases at V and 5 bases at J, with 15 bases between the two ends. CDR1 is SGHTA, CDR2 FQGNSA, per germline. As DNA, the CDR3 is TGTGCCAGCAGCCCCTTCGGAGGACGAAATGAAAAACTGTTTTTT. Translated: CASSPFGGRNEKLFF.